Each of the 9 T cell receptor beta chains below was sequenced from the same sample in a study of shared clonotypes between healthy human individuals. Some clones are missing from TCRdb's copy, which holds only in-frame ones; the method was immunoSEQ multiplex PCR. The sample lists fewer than 2.5 million clones, 80% to 95% occurring once. Sequenced sample: naive CD4+ T cells from PBMCs. Indicated subset: CD45RA+ positively selected. The receptor set was obtained from a man aged 18 to 29 in good health. Some clones in this sample may be carry-over from other donors' samples.

The chain is built from TRBV19 and TRBJ2-2; a possible D gene is TRBD2 (6 bases). Germline lookup yields CDR1 LNHDA and CDR2 SQIVND (reference sequence). This CDR3 is 15 amino acids long. V lost 4 bases and J 0 bases, leaving 9 bases between the germline ends. The CDR3 region is CASSRDFANTGELFF. The DNA of the CDR3 is TGTGCCAGTAGTAGGGACTTCGCGAACACCGGGGAGCTGTTTTTT.

The V call is TRBV6-6, the J call TRBJ2-2; 7 nucleotides align to TRBD2. Germline loops: CDR1 MNHNY, CDR2 SVGAGI (reference sequence). The V gene end was trimmed by 5 bases and the J gene end by 2 bases; junction bases not matched to a gene: 8. The CDR3 is 16 residues long. The CDR3 loop reads CASSNWASGNTGELFF. CDR3 sequence (DNA): TGTGCCAGCAGTAATTGGGCTAGCGGTAACACCGGGGAGCTGTTTTTT.

The chain links TRBV5-1 to TRBJ2-1; 9 nucleotides align to TRBD2. The CDR3 runs to 15 residues. The germline gives CDR1 SGHRS, CDR2 YFSETQ. J gave up 9 bases and V 0 bases, and 7 bases lay outside the gene matches. CDR3 region: CASSLVVSGSREQFF. CDR3 nucleotides: TGCGCCAGCAGCTTGGTTGTTAGCGGGAGTCGTGAGCAGTTCTTC.

As for this clone: The sample carries other DNA sequences with the same CDR3. The V gene is TRBV10-3, the J gene TRBJ2-7; D might be TRBD2 (5 bases). The CDR3 extends over 12 amino acids. The germline V and J ends were trimmed by 3 bases and 2 bases, with 5 bases remaining between them. CDR1 and CDR2 (germline): ENHRY, SYGVKD. In DNA, the CDR3 is TGTGCCATCAGTGACGGGGCCTACGAGCAGTACTTC. Residues: CAISDGAYEQYF.

This chain uses TRBV9 with TRBJ2-7; TRBD2 matches at 10 bases. This CDR3 spans 15 amino acids. V shed 4 bases and J 2 bases; nucleotides not matched to a gene: 6. Germline V CDR1 and CDR2: SGDLS, YYNGEE. CDR3 in DNA: TGTGCCAGCAGCAGGACTAGCGGATCTACCTACGAGCAGTACTTC. It yields the protein CASSRTSGSTYEQYF.

The chain links TRBV21-1 to TRBJ1-3. TRBV21-1 is classified as a pseudogene. This CDR3 contains 16 residues. CDR3 DNA: TGTGCCAGCAGCAAAGAGGTAGCAAGCTCTGGAAACACCATATATTTT. Translated: CASSKEVASSGNTIYF.

This clone was observed a single time. This CDR3 is CASSVGLVSEYEQYF. The CDR3 coding sequence is TGTGCCAGCAGCGTAGGATTGGTATCAGAATACGAGCAGTACTTC. The genes are TRBV9 and TRBJ2-7; D ambiguous. Per germline, CDR1 SGDLS and CDR2 YYNGEE. The CDR3 contains 15 residues. Trimming left V 0 bases short and J 4 bases short, with 14 bases between.

The J gene is TRBJ1-5, the V gene TRBV28; D not certain. The CDR3 runs to 16 residues. Germline V gene lookup returns CDR1 MDHEN and CDR2 SYDVKM. Deletions cut 6 bases from V and 0 bases from J, with 15 bases between. For the CDR3, the DNA is TGTGCCAGCAGCCCGGCCTTGACGGATAGCAATCAGCCCCAGCATTTT. It yields the protein CASSPALTDSNQPQHF.

The chain uses TRBV28 and TRBJ1-5; D may be TRBD1 (5 bases). The CDR3 length is 16 residues. Trimming left V 3 bases short and J 6 bases short, with 18 bases between. Germline V gene lookup returns CDR1 MDHEN and CDR2 SYDVKM. CDR3 loop: CASSFLGLKGGQPQHF. CDR3 bases: TGTGCCAGCAGTTTTTTGGGACTCAAAGGAGGTCAGCCCCAGCATTTT.